This TCR beta chain derives from a study of CD8 T cells in ankylosing spondylitis. Study-wide points: Existing reports had already noted some motif variants in reactive arthritis synovial fluid and blood. Characteristic, it appeared, of ankylosing spondylitis blood was a TCR beta motif of about eight highly homologous variants.

In regard to this clonotype: The antigen remains unidentified.

With molecular barcodes, quantitative 5'-RACE was used to make the TCR beta libraries. TCRdb independently ran MiXCR on the 5' RACE reads; one entry per CDR3 protein. In the table there are approximately 400,000 distinct CDR3 sequences, 20% to 30% of which are singletons. V was pared by 1 base and J by 5 bases, with 19 bases between. Germline V gene lookup returns CDR1 SGHDT and CDR2 YYEEEE. The CDR3 has 17 amino acids. The rearrangement links TRBV5-6 to TRBJ1-5; tentative D call: TRBD1 (6 bases). This clonotype originated in a male donor with ankylosing spondylitis. Sequenced: blood, either unsorted or a sorted T cell fraction (not recorded which). The CDR3 spells CASSLRGDWGQDQPQHF. For the CDR3, the DNA is TGTGCCAGCAGCTTGCGGGGGGATTGGGGGCAAGATCAGCCCCAGCATTTT. Complete variable domain (other parts from reference TRBV5-6 and TRBJ1-5): DAGVTQSPTHLIKTRGQQVTLRCSPKSGHDTVSWYQQALGQGPQFIFQYYEEEERQRGNFPDRFSGHQFPNYSSELNVNALLLGDSALYLCASSLRGDWGQDQPQHFGDGTRLSIL.